This T cell receptor (beta chain) was captured by sequencing in a study of blood T cell repertoires in COVID-19. The data were produced by immunoSEQ multiplex PCR, yet TCRdb's version contains in-frame clones alone and is incomplete. The sample has 250,000 to 400,000 clones; about 87% are singletons. Trimming removed 4 bases from V and 2 bases from J; junction bases left unmatched: 5. The germline V gene has CDR1 LNHDA and CDR2 SQIVND (reference sequence). The CDR3 is 15 residues long. The Seattle patients, enrolled during active infection, were followed longitudinally. This TCR was sampled from a woman aged 25 to 39 with COVID-19, enrolled during active disease. Sequencing was performed on peripheral blood. This sequence joins TRBV19 and TRBJ2-3; TRBD2 matches 8 bases. For the CDR3, the DNA is TGTGCCAGTAGTAGATTAGCGGGGCTCACAGATACGCAGTATTTT. Its translation is CASSRLAGLTDTQYF.